This T cell receptor beta chain was sequenced for a study of cytomegalovirus exposure and HLA in healthy donors. Generated by immunoSEQ multiplex PCR, the TCRdb table keeps only in-frame clones and is missing some. The repertoire consists of about 150,000 clones, with roughly 84% occurring once and the leading ten covering 2.1%. Study-wide findings and caveats: It was 160 or so TCR beta chains that were listed as cytomegalovirus-associated.

CDR3 size: 14 residues. V dropped 1 base and J dropped 7 bases, with 10 bases sitting between them. Germline CDR1 reads MNHNS; CDR2 reads SASEGT. To note about this clone: Its antigen is not known.

Sequenced: PBMCs. The TCR originated in a human donor in good health. This sequence joins TRBV6-1 and TRBJ1-4, with D unclear. The CDR3 here is CASSEGTRIEKLFF. Here the CDR3 DNA reads TGTGCCAGCAGTGAAGGTACCAGAATTGAAAAACTGTTTTTT.